One sample yielded the 9 T cell receptor beta chains listed below, sequenced in a study of blood T cells in healthy people across ages. Primers used in a second PCR of roughly 7 to 11 cycles were a sample-barcoded 5' primer and a J-beta primer mix. TCRdb re-called the 5' RACE reads through MiXCR, storing one row per CDR3 protein. There are about 1.4 million distinct CDR3 sequences in the sample; around 59% occur only once, and over 5.5% lies in the top ten. Sequenced: blood. These receptors were taken from a young man in good health.

This clonotype appeared many times. The chain employs TRBV10-3 and TRBJ2-1; tentatively, D is TRBD1 or TRBD2 (5 bases each). CDR3 size: 13 residues. The ends were cut back, 5 bases at V and 15 bases at J, with 20 bases in the middle. Germline CDR1 reads ENHRY; CDR2 reads SYGVKD. CDR3 amino acids: CAISPEGRDGGFF. DNA of the CDR3: TGTGCCATCAGTCCTGAGGGCCGGGACGGAGGGTTCTTC.

The V and J genes are TRBV3-1 and TRBJ2-4, with D perhaps TRBD1 (6 bases). The end of the DNA is better explained by TRBJ2-7, so the J call may be wrong. This CDR3 has 15 residues. Germline V lookup: CDR1 LGHDT, CDR2 YNNKEL (reference sequence). The CDR3 is CASSQGNNRVHEQYF. The DNA for the CDR3 is TGTGCCAGCAGCCAAGGGAATAACAGGGTCCACGAGCAGTACTTC.

Only a few counts were recorded for this clonotype. V and J are TRBV29-1 and TRBJ2-3; 9 nucleotides line up with TRBD2. Germline lookup yields CDR1 SQVTM and CDR2 ANQGSEA. The CDR3 is 13 amino acids. V shed 4 bases, J shed 4 bases, and the junction held 3 bases outside the gene matches. The CDR3 loop reads CSVGSGGSDTQYF. CDR3 DNA: TGCAGCGTTGGGAGCGGGGGGTCAGATACGCAGTATTTT.

The chain joins TRBV6-2 or TRBV6-3 to TRBJ2-5; D uncertain. The assigned J gene may be wrong: the sequence end matches TRBJ2-7 better. Germline V gene data show CDR1 as MNHEY and CDR2 as SVGEGT. This CDR3 is built from 12 residues. The CDR3 spells CASKKLSYEQYF. The CDR3 coding sequence is TGTGCCAGCAAGAAACTTTCCTACGAGCAGTACTTC.

In this sample, this clonotype turned up once. CDR3 coding DNA: TGTGCCAGCAGCCATGTGACACGCGGGGCCGAGCAGTACTTC. Amino acids: CASSHVTRGAEQYF. V gene TRBV5-5 combines with J gene TRBJ2-7; tentative D call: TRBD2 (6 bases). Germline lookup yields CDR1 SGHKS and CDR2 YYEKEE (reference sequence). V was shortened by 4 bases and J by 6 bases, with 17 bases between the two germline ends. The CDR3 length is 14 residues.

This chain connects TRBV10-3 to TRBJ2-1, with D uncertain. Trimming stripped 8 bases from V and 1 base from J, with 9 bases between. This CDR3 has 13 residues. From germline, CDR1 is ENHRY and CDR2 SYGVKD. This CDR3 is CAIGGVSYNEQFF. CDR3 nucleotide sequence: TGTGCCATCGGTGGGGTGTCCTACAATGAGCAGTTCTTC.

This clonotype turned up a few times. The chain uses TRBV7-9 and TRBJ1-2; the D is unclear. The CDR3 covers 11 residues. V was cut by 5 bases and J by 6 bases, with 7 bases left in between. The V gene's germline CDR1 is SEHNR and CDR2 FQNEAQ (reference sequence). This CDR3 is CASSIHNGYTF. CDR3 bases: TGTGCCAGCAGCATCCACAATGGCTACACCTTC.

J is TRBJ2-7 and V is TRBV12-3 or TRBV12-4; 8 nucleotides match TRBD1. This CDR3 spans 13 amino acids. V trimming: 2 bases; J trimming: 8 bases; junction bases outside the gene matches: 5. For the CDR3, the DNA is TGTGCCAGCAGTTTAAGACAGGGGCCCAAGCAGTACTTC. Its translation is CASSLRQGPKQYF.

The chain is built from TRBV28 and TRBJ2-3; a possible D gene is TRBD2 (6 bases). The V gene's germline CDR1 is MDHEN and CDR2 SYDVKM. V was trimmed by 8 bases and J by 2 bases, leaving 17 bases between them. The CDR3 is 15 residues long. The CDR3 sequence is CASDLRGSPTDTQYF. The CDR3 bases are TGTGCCAGCGATCTTCGGGGGAGCCCCACAGATACGCAGTATTTT.